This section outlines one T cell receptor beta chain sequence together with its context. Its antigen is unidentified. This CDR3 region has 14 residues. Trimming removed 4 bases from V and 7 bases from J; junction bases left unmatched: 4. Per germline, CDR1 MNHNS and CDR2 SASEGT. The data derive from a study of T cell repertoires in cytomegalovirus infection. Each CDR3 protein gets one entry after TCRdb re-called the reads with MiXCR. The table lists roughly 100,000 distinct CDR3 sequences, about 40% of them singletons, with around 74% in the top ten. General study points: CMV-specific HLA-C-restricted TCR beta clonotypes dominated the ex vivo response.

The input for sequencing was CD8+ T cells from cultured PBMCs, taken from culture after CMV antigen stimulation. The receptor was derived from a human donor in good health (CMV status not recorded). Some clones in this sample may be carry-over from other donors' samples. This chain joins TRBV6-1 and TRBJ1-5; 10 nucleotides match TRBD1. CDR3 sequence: CASSAGQGGQPQHF. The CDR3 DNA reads TGTGCCAGCAGTGCCGGACAGGGGGGACAGCCCCAGCATTTT.